This T cell receptor (beta chain) originates from a study of T cells in Graves' hyperthyroidism and ophthalmopathy. Study overall: It was at initial diagnosis, before any treatment, that peripheral blood was collected.

Germline loops: CDR1 SGHTS, CDR2 YDEGEE. The CDR3 is 18 amino acids. About this clonotype: Its antigen is unidentified. A junction end diverges from the germline sequence, so it may reflect a read error.

Template material for amplifying TCR beta CDR3 regions consisted of RNA transcripts. The TCR CDR3 was amplified in a first-round RT-PCR using the HTBI primer set. Each CDR3 protein is one row after TCRdb ran MiXCR on the multiplex PCR reads. The sample records approximately 330,000 distinct CDR3 sequences, about 18% being singletons. Each diagnosis drew on symptoms, thyroxine, TRAb, thyroid ultrasound and orbital computed tomography findings. Regarding the study as a whole: Before onset, by a median of around 6.4 months, the model predicted ophthalmopathy.

Source material: blood. The chain links TRBV5-8 to TRBJ2-2; 7 bases match TRBD2. The TCR sequence derives from a woman in her 50s with Graves' hyperthyroidism. The CDR3 reads CASSLRGGRASNTGELFF. CDR3 DNA: TGCGCCAGCAGCTTGCGGGGCGGGAGAGCCTCGAACACCGGGGAGCTGTTTTTT.